Below are 14 T cell receptor beta chains sequenced from a single sample in a study of human T cells and chemical hapten exposure. Specified time point: patch test 2, 6 weeks after DPC sensitization. Treatment described: therapeutic diphenylcyclopropenone sensitization with weekly scalp DPC. MiXCR, applied by TCRdb to the RACE reads, yields one record per CDR3 protein. Of approximately 350,000 distinct CDR3 sequences in the sample, more than 5% are singletons; the top ten hold about 5%. The sequences come from whole blood, collected in connection with sensitization to the hapten diphenylcyclopropenone (DPC). The source is a woman between 18 and 29 years old with alopecia areata. Some clones in this sample may be carry-over from other donors' samples.

This chain joins TRBV27 and TRBJ2-5; 11 nucleotides align to TRBD2. CDR1 and CDR2 from the germline V gene are MNHEY and SMNVEV (reference sequence). The J segment lost 2 bases and the V segment lost 6 bases, leaving 5 bases of the junction unmatched. This CDR3 contains 15 residues. The CDR3, as DNA: TGTGCCAGCAGCCTGACTAGCGGGGATCAAGAGACCCAGTACTTC. Amino acids: CASSLTSGDQETQYF.

This chain uses TRBV6-2 or TRBV6-3 with TRBJ1-6; TRBD1 matches at 7 bases. The CDR3 length is 15 residues. V trimming: 5 bases; J trimming: 2 bases; junction bases outside the gene matches: 3. CDR1 MNHEY and CDR2 SVGEGT come from the germline V gene. CDR3 bases: TGTGCCAGCAGTCAACAGGGGCCCTATAATTCACCCCTCCACTTT. It specifies CASSQQGPYNSPLHF.

This clonotype has at least ten counts. J is TRBJ1-5 and V is TRBV2; 7 bases map to TRBD1. The CDR3 has 15 amino acids. The V gene's germline CDR1 is SNHLY and CDR2 FYNNEI. J gave up 5 bases and V 1 base, and 5 bases lay outside the gene matches. In DNA form, the CDR3 reads TGTGCCAGCAGTGAAGGGAGACAGGGACATCAGCCCCAGCATTTT. It yields the protein CASSEGRQGHQPQHF.

This clonotype was detected a few times. The rearrangement uses TRBV20-1 and TRBJ2-1; maybe TRBD1 (5 bases). The CDR3 covers 14 residues. V lost 6 bases and J 8 bases, leaving 20 bases between the germline ends. Germline CDR1 is DFQATT and CDR2 is SNEGSKA (reference sequence). CDR3 protein: CSAVKFSGNDEQFF. The DNA of the CDR3 is TGCAGTGCCGTAAAGTTTTCAGGGAACGATGAGCAGTTCTTC.

This clonotype was detected many times. The chain links TRBV4-3 to TRBJ1-2; D gene unclear. V was trimmed by 0 bases and J by 1 base, leaving 6 bases between them. The CDR3 length is 14 residues. Germline V gene lookup returns CDR1 LGHNA and CDR2 YSLEER. The DNA of the CDR3 is TGCGCCAGCAGCCAAGACTGGTTTAACTATGGCTACACCTTC. It is translated as CASSQDWFNYGYTF.

This clonotype was found many times. This sequence joins TRBV7-2 and TRBJ1-1; D unclear. CDR1 and CDR2 (germline): SGHTA, FQGNSA. The CDR3 spans 16 residues. The V end lost 0 bases, the J end lost 0 bases, and 11 bases lay between the germline ends. The CDR3: CASSLARTVLNTEAFF. In DNA, the CDR3 is TGTGCCAGCAGCTTAGCTAGGACGGTTTTGAACACTGAAGCTTTCTTT.

This clonotype showed up just a few times. The chain uses TRBV5-1 and TRBJ2-1; 12 nucleotides match TRBD2. V trimming: 4 bases; J trimming: 12 bases; junction bases outside the gene matches: 11. Germline V lookup: CDR1 SGHRS, CDR2 YFSETQ. The CDR3 runs 15 residues. The CDR3 DNA is TGCGCCAGCAGCGTCCCTAGCGGGGGGGCTGAGGCGCAGTTCTTC. The encoded protein is CASSVPSGGAEAQFF.

This clonotype was observed a handful of times. The chain links TRBV20-1 to TRBJ1-5, with 9 bases identical to TRBD1. The CDR3 runs to 18 residues. Germline CDR1 reads DFQATT; CDR2 reads SNEGSKA (reference sequence). J was trimmed by 5 bases and V by 3 bases; bases with no gene match: 17. CDR3 amino acids: CSASRDRAYRLRDQPQHF. The CDR3 bases are TGCAGTGCTAGCCGGGACAGGGCGTACCGTCTTCGGGATCAGCCCCAGCATTTT.

The chain couples TRBV4-3 to TRBJ1-4, with D maybe TRBD1 (5 bases). This CDR3 is built from 16 residues. Looked up from germline, CDR1 is LGHNA and CDR2 is YSLEER. Trimming stripped 0 bases from V and 11 bases from J, with 19 bases between. The CDR3 region is CASSQDPQGGVSKLFF. The CDR3 bases are TGCGCCAGCAGCCAAGATCCCCAGGGAGGGGTTTCGAAACTGTTTTTT.

The chain carries TRBV10-3 and TRBJ2-1; 8 bases map to TRBD2. CDR3 length: 14 amino acids. Per the germline V gene, CDR1 is ENHRY and CDR2 is SYGVKD. J was trimmed by 5 bases and V by 8 bases; bases with no gene match: 8. The CDR3 loop reads CAIEGGGSHNEQFF. CDR3 DNA sequence: TGTGCCATCGAAGGCGGGGGGTCCCACAATGAGCAGTTCTTC.

This clonotype came up a few times. The rearrangement uses TRBV6-2 or TRBV6-3 and TRBJ1-5; D is unclear. Germline CDR1 is MNHEY and CDR2 is SVGEGT. The ends were cut back, 5 bases at V and 8 bases at J, with 10 bases in the middle. The CDR3 is 12 amino acids. Here the CDR3 DNA reads TGTGCCAGCAGTCATCACATCGAGCCCCAGCATTTT. Protein product: CASSHHIEPQHF.

This clonotype occurred a few times. The V gene is TRBV28, the J gene TRBJ2-7, with unresolved D. The V end lost 5 bases, the J end lost 8 bases, and 19 bases lay between the germline ends. The CDR3 runs to 14 residues. The V gene's germline CDR1 is MDHEN and CDR2 SYDVKM. DNA for the CDR3: TGTGCCAGCAGTCCACGGGTCTTCCGGTACCAGCAGTACTTC. Its protein is CASSPRVFRYQQYF. Combining the CDR3 with reference TRBV28 and TRBJ2-7 gives the whole variable domain DVKVTQSSRYLVKRTGEKVFLECVQDMDHENMFWYRQDPGLGLRLIYFSYDVKMKEKGDIPEGYSVSREKKERFSLILESASTNQTSMYLCASSPRVFRYQQYFGPGTRLTVT.

This clonotype was observed at least ten times. The chain couples TRBV7-9 to TRBJ2-2; weak D call: TRBD2 (6 bases). CDR3 length: 14 amino acids. Germline CDR1 and CDR2: SEHNR and FQNEAQ (reference sequence). Between the trimmed V and J ends, which lost 1 base and 6 bases, there was a span of 9 bases. The CDR3 region has the DNA TGTGCCAGCAGCTTAGTGCGGGGCGCCGGGGAGCTGTTTTTT. Its translation: CASSLVRGAGELFF. Based on the CDR3 plus reference TRBV7-9 and TRBJ2-2, the full variable domain is DTGVSQNPRHKITKRGQNVTFRCDPISEHNRLYWYRQTLGQGPEFLTYFQNEAQLEKSRLLSDRFSAERPKGSFSTLEIQRTEQGDSAMYLCASSLVRGAGELFFGEGSRLTVL.

This clonotype was found many times. The rearrangement uses TRBV19 and TRBJ1-5, with a possible D match to TRBD1 (5 bases). Trimming removed 6 bases at V and 5 bases at J, with 20 bases between. Germline V gene lookup returns CDR1 LNHDA and CDR2 SQIVND (reference sequence). The CDR3 extends over 16 amino acids. CDR3 sequence (DNA): TGTGCCAGTAGCCGAGTAGGGACGGGTAGATATCAGCCCCAGCATTTT. This sequence encodes CASSRVGTGRYQPQHF.